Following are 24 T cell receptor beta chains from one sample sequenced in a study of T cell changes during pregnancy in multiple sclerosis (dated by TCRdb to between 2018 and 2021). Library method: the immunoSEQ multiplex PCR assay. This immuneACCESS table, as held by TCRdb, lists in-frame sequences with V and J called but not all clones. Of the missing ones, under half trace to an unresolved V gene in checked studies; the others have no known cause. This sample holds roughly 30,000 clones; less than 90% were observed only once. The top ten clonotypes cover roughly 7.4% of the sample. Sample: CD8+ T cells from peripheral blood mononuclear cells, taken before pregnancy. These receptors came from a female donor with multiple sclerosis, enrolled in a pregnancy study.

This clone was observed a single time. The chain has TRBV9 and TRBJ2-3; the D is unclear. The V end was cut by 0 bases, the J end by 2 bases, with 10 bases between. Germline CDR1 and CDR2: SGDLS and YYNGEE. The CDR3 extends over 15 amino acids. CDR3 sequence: CASSVELMNTDTQYF. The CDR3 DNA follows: TGTGCCAGCAGCGTAGAACTGATGAACACAGATACGCAGTATTTT.

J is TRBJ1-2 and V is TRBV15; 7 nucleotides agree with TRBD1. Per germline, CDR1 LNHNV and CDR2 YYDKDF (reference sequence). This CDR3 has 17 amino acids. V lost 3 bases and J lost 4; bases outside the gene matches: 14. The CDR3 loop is CATSSPGDRAGGYGYTF. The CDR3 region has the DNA TGTGCCACCAGCAGCCCCGGTGACAGGGCCGGTGGCTATGGCTACACCTTC.

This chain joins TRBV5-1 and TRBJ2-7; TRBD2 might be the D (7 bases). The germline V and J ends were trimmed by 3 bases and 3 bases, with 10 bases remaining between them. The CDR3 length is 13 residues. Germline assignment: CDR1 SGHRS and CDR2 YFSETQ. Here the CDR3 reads CASSWGGRYEQYF. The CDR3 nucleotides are TGCGCCAGCAGCTGGGGGGGGCGCTACGAGCAGTACTTC.

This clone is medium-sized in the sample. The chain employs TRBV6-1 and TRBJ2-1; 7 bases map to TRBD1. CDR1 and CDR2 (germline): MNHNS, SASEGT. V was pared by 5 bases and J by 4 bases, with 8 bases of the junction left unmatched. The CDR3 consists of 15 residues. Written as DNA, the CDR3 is TGTGCCAGCAGTTTAGGGGGCAGGAGTTACAATGAGCAGTTCTTC. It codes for CASSLGGRSYNEQFF.

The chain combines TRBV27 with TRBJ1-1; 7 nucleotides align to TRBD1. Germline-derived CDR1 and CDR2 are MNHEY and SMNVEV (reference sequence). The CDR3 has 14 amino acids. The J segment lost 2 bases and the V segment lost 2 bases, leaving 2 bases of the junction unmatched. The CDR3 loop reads CASSLGTVNTEAFF. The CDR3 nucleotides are TGTGCCAGCAGTTTAGGGACAGTTAACACTGAAGCTTTCTTT.

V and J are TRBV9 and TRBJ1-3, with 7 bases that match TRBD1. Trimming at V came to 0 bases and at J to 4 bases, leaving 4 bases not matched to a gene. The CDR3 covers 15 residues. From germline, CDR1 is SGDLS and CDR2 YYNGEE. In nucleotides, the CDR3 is TGTGCCAGCAGCGTAGGAACAGGGGTGGGAAACACCATATATTTT. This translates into CASSVGTGVGNTIYF.

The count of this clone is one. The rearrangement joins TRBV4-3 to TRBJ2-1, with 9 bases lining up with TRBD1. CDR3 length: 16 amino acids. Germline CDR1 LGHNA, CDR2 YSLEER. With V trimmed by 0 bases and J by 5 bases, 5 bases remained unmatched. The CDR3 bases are TGCGCCAGCAGCCAAGACATGGGGACAGGGCACAATGAGCAGTTCTTC. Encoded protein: CASSQDMGTGHNEQFF.

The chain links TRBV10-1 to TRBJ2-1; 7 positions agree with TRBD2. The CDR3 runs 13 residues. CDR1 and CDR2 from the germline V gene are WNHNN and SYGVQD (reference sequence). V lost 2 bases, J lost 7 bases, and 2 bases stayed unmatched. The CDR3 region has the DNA TGCGCCAGCAGTGAGGGGGACTATAATGAGCAGTTCTTC. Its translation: CASSEGDYNEQFF.

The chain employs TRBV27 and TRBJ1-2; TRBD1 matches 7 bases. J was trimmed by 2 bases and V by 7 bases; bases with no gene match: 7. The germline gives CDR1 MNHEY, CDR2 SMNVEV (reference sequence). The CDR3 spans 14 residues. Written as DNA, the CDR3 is TGTGCCAGCAACCCGGGACAGTCGAACTATGGCTACACCTTC. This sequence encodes CASNPGQSNYGYTF.

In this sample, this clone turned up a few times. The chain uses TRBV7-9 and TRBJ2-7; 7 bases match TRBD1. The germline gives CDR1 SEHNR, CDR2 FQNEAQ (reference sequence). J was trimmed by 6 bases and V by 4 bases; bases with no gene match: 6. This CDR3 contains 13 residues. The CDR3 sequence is CASSWDSMGEQYF. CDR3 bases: TGTGCCAGCAGCTGGGACAGTATGGGCGAGCAGTACTTC.

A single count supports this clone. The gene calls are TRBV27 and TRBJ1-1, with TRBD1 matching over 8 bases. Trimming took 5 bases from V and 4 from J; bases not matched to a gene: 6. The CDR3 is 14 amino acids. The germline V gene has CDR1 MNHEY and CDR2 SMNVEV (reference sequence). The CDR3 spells CASSLGQGLTEAFF. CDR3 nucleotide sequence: TGTGCCAGCAGTCTCGGACAGGGTCTCACTGAAGCTTTCTTT.

This CDR3 reads CASSSYGLDYNEQFF. The CDR3 nucleotides read TGTGCCAGCAGCTCCTACGGTCTCGATTACAATGAGCAGTTCTTC. The chain employs TRBV27 and TRBJ2-1, with D hard to call. V shed 6 bases and J shed 4 bases, with 16 bases lying between them. From germline, CDR1 is MNHEY and CDR2 SMNVEV (reference sequence). The CDR3 is 15 amino acids.

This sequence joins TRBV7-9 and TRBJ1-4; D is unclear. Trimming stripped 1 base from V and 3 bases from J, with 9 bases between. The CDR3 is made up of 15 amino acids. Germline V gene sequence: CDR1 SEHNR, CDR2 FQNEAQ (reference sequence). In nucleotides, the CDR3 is TGTGCCAGCAGCTTAGAGGCCGCGGCTAATGAAAAACTGTTTTTT. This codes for CASSLEAAANEKLFF. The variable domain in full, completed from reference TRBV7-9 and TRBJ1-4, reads DTGVSQNPRHKITKRGQNVTFRCDPISEHNRLYWYRQTLGQGPEFLTYFQNEAQLEKSRLLSDRFSAERPKGSFSTLEIQRTEQGDSAMYLCASSLEAAANEKLFFGSGTQLSVL.

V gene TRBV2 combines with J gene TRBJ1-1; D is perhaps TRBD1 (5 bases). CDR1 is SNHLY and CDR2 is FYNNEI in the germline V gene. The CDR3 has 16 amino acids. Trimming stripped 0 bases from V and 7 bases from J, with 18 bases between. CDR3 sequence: CASSEAEGRGRIEAFF. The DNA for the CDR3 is TGTGCCAGCAGTGAAGCGGAGGGACGGGGTCGGATTGAAGCTTTCTTT.

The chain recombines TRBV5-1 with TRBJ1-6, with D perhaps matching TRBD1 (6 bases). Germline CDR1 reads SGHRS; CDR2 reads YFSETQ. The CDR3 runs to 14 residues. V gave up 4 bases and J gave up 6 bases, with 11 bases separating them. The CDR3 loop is CASSTRQVNSPLHF. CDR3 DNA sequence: TGCGCCAGCAGCACCCGACAGGTTAATTCACCCCTCCACTTT. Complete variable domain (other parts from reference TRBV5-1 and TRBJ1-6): KAGVTQTPRYLIKTRGQQVTLSCSPISGHRSVSWYQQTPGQGLQFLFEYFSETQRNKGNFPGRFSGRQFSNSRSEMNVSTLELGDSALYLCASSTRQVNSPLHFGNGTRLTVT.

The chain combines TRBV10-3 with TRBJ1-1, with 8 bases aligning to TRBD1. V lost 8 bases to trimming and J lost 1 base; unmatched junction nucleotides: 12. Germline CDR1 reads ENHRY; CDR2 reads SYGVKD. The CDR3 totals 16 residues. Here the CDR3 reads CAIRTGSPLRNTEAFF. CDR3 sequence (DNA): TGTGCCATCCGGACAGGGTCGCCTTTACGGAACACTGAAGCTTTCTTT.

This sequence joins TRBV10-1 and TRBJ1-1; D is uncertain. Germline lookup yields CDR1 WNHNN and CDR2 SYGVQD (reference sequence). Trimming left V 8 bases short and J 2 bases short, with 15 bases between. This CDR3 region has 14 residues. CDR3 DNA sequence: TGCGCCAGCTCCCCAGACTTCAGCAACACTGAAGCTTTCTTT. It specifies CASSPDFSNTEAFF.

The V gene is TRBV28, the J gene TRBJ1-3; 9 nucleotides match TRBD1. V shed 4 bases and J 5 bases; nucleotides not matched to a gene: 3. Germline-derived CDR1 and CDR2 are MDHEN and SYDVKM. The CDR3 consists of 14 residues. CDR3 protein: CASSWTGDRNTIYF. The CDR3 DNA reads TGTGCCAGCAGTTGGACAGGGGATCGAAACACCATATATTTT.

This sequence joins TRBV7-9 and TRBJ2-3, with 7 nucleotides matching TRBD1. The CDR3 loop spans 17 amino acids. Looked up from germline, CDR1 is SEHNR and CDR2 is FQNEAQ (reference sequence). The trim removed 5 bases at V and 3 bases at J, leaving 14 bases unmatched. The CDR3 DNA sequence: TGTGCCAGCAGCCTCGGAACAGAGGGGGCGAGGACAGATACGCAGTATTTT. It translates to CASSLGTEGARTDTQYF. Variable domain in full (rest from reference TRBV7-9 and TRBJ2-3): DTGVSQNPRHKITKRGQNVTFRCDPISEHNRLYWYRQTLGQGPEFLTYFQNEAQLEKSRLLSDRFSAERPKGSFSTLEIQRTEQGDSAMYLCASSLGTEGARTDTQYFGPGTRLTVL.

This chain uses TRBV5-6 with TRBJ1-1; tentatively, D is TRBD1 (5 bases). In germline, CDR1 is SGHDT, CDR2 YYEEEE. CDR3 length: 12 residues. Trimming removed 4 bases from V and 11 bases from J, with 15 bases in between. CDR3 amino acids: CASSAQGGGAFF. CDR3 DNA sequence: TGTGCCAGCAGCGCCCAGGGTGGTGGGGCTTTCTTT.

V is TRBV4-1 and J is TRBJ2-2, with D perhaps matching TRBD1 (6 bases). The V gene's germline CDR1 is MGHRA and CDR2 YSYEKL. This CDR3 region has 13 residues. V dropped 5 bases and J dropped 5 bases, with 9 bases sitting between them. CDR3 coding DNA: TGCGCCAGCAGCTTCGGACAGACCGGGGAGCTGTTTTTT. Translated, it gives CASSFGQTGELFF.

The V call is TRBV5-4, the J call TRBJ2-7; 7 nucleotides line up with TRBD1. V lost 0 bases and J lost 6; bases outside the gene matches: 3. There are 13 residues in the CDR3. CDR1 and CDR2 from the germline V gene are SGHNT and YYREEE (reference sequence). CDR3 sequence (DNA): TGTGCCAGCAGCTTGGACAGGGGAAGCGAGCAGTACTTC. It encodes CASSLDRGSEQYF. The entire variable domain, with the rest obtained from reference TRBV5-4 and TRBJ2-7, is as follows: ETGVTQSPTHLIKTRGQQVTLRCSSQSGHNTVSWYQQALGQGPQFIFQYYREEENGRGNFPPRFSGLQFPNYSSELNVNALELDDSALYLCASSLDRGSEQYFGPGTRLTVT.

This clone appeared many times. CDR3 sequence reads: CASSLFAGVTGELFF. For the CDR3, the DNA is TGTGCCAGCAGTCTCTTTGCGGGAGTCACCGGGGAGCTGTTTTTT. V is TRBV27 and J is TRBJ2-2, with 7 nucleotides matching TRBD2. The CDR3 is 15 residues long. CDR1 is MNHEY and CDR2 is SMNVEV in the germline V gene (reference sequence). V lost 5 bases, J lost 4 bases, and 7 bases stayed unmatched.

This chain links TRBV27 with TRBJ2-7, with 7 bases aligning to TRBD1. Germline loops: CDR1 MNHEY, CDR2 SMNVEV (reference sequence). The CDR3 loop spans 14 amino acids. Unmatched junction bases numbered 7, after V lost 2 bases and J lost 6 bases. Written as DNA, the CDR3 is TGTGCCAGCAGTTTAAACAGGGGATTTAGCGAGCAGTACTTC. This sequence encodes CASSLNRGFSEQYF.